These T cell receptor beta chains were read from a single sample in a study of T cells in Graves' hyperthyroidism and ophthalmopathy. TCRdb fed the multiplex PCR reads into MiXCR, producing one record per CDR3 protein. Of 90,000 to 120,000 distinct CDR3 sequences in the sample, about 17% were seen once. Sequencing was done on a sample of blood. The receptors shown here come from a woman between 50 and 59 years old with Graves' hyperthyroidism. CDR3s include the opening cysteine and the closing phenylalanine or tryptophan. A D gene is named only where the DNA matches it firmly. Only part of the rows carry a size: once, few, many, or a class if the clone is expanded.

clone_size: many
d_call: TRBD2
v_call: TRBV9
j_call: TRBJ2-1
cdr3_nt: TGTGCCAGCAGCACGAGCGGGAGGGACAATGAGCAGTTCTTC
cdr3_aa: CASSTSGRDNEQFF

clone_size: many
d_call: TRBD2
v_call: TRBV7-8
j_call: TRBJ2-1
cdr3_nt: TGTGCCAGCAGCTTAACGGGCGGAGCGGGAGTGGGTTACAATGAGCAGTTCTTC
cdr3_aa: CASSLTGGAGVGYNEQFF

clone_size: NA
d_call: NA
v_call: TRBV20-1
j_call: TRBJ1-4
cdr3_nt: TGCAGTGCTAGACAGGGCTATGAAAAACTGTTTTTT
cdr3_aa: CSARQGYEKLFF

clone_size: many
d_call: NA
v_call: TRBV27
j_call: TRBJ1-3
cdr3_nt: TGTGCCAGCAGTCCGGGGACTGGAAACACCATATATTTT
cdr3_aa: CASSPGTGNTIYF

clone_size: NA
d_call: TRBD1
v_call: TRBV7-2
j_call: TRBJ1-1
cdr3_nt: TGTGCCAGCAGCTTACAGGGGGCTGAAGCTTTCTTT
cdr3_aa: CASSLQGAEAFF

clone_size: NA
d_call: NA
v_call: TRBV2
j_call: TRBJ1-6
cdr3_nt: TGTGCCAGGGCGGACGGAGATAATTCACCCCTCCACTTT
cdr3_aa: CARADGDNSPLHF

clone_size: NA
d_call: TRBD2
v_call: TRBV11-2
j_call: TRBJ2-1
cdr3_nt: TGTGCCAGCAGCTCGGGACTAGCATTCCCTACGGGTGAGCAGTTCTTC
cdr3_aa: CASSSGLAFPTGEQFF

clone_size: many
d_call: TRBD1
v_call: TRBV18
j_call: TRBJ1-1
cdr3_nt: TGTGCCAGCTCACCACCTGGGACAGGGGTTAGAACTGAAGCTTTCTTT
cdr3_aa: CASSPPGTGVRTEAFF

clone_size: many
d_call: NA
v_call: TRBV30
j_call: TRBJ2-7
cdr3_nt: TGTGCCTGGAGTAACGGGATGTCCTACGAGCAGTACTTC
cdr3_aa: CAWSNGMSYEQYF

clone_size: many
d_call: NA
v_call: TRBV29-1
j_call: TRBJ1-4
cdr3_nt: TGCAGCGTTGTTTGGGGAGGGACTGAAAAACTGTTTTTT
cdr3_aa: CSVVWGGTEKLFF

clone_size: many
d_call: NA
v_call: TRBV12-3/TRBV12-4
j_call: TRBJ2-4
cdr3_nt: TGTGCCAGCAGTCCCCCCCCCGGAGGGAACATTCAGTACTTC
cdr3_aa: CASSPPPGGNIQYF

clone_size: few
d_call: TRBD2
v_call: TRBV9
j_call: TRBJ2-1
cdr3_nt: TGTGCCAGCAGCGTAGTGGGTAGCGGGAGAAATGAGCAGTTCTTC
cdr3_aa: CASSVVGSGRNEQFF

clone_size: many
d_call: NA
v_call: TRBV20-1
j_call: TRBJ2-5
cdr3_nt: TGCAGTGCTGGGGGGTCTAGCCGAGAGACCCAGTACTTC
cdr3_aa: CSAGGSSRETQYF

clone_size: many
d_call: NA
v_call: TRBV11-2
j_call: TRBJ1-3
cdr3_nt: TGTGCCAGCAGTTTTACCGGAAACACCATATATTTT
cdr3_aa: CASSFTGNTIYF

clone_size: many
d_call: NA
v_call: TRBV6-1
j_call: TRBJ1-5
cdr3_nt: TGTGCCAGCACCCTTGGAGAGGCCCATCAGCCCCAGCATTTT
cdr3_aa: CASTLGEAHQPQHF

clone_size: once
d_call: TRBD2
v_call: TRBV20-1
j_call: TRBJ2-1
cdr3_nt: TGCAGTGCCCCCGGGACCGGGACTAGCAGTGAGCAGTTCTTC
cdr3_aa: CSAPGTGTSSEQFF

clone_size: many
d_call: NA
v_call: TRBV28
j_call: TRBJ1-1
cdr3_nt: TGTGCCAGCACCCGAGGAGGTATCGGCACTGAAGCTTTCTTT
cdr3_aa: CASTRGGIGTEAFF

clone_size: many
d_call: TRBD1
v_call: TRBV2
j_call: TRBJ2-3
cdr3_nt: TGTGCCAGCAACCCACCGGGACAGGGGAGGACAGATACGCAGTATTTT
cdr3_aa: CASNPPGQGRTDTQYF